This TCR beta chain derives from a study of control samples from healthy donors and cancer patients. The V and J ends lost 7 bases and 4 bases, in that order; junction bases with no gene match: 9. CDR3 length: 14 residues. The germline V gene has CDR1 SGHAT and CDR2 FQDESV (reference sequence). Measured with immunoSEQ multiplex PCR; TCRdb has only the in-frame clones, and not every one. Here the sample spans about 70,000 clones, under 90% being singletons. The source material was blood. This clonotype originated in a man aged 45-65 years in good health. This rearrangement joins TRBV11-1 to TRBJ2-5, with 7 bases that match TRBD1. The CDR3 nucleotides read TGTGCCAGCACCCCAGGGGGACAGTTAGAGACCCAGTACTTC. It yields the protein CASTPGGQLETQYF.